This T cell receptor (beta chain) came from a study of human T cells and chemical hapten exposure. In this sample, this clonotype is medium-sized. Described time point: patch test 1, 2 weeks after DPC sensitization. The treatment is: therapeutic diphenylcyclopropenone sensitization with weekly scalp DPC. The starting material, unfractionated whole blood, was used for total RNA extraction. TCRdb used MiXCR to reprocess the RACE reads, holding one entry per CDR3 protein. The table includes more than 30,000 distinct CDR3 sequences, around 6.4% detected once. The CDR3 runs 11 residues. Trimming removed 3 bases at V and 3 bases at J, with 0 bases between.

The chain recombines TRBV12-3 or TRBV12-4 with TRBJ1-3; the D is unclear. This specimen was whole blood, taken in connection with sensitization to the hapten diphenylcyclopropenone (DPC). This clonotype was obtained from a woman under 40 with alopecia areata. Some clones in this sample may be carry-over from other donors' samples. The CDR3 DNA is TGTGCCAGCAGTTTTGGAAACACCATATATTTT. Its translation is CASSFGNTIYF.